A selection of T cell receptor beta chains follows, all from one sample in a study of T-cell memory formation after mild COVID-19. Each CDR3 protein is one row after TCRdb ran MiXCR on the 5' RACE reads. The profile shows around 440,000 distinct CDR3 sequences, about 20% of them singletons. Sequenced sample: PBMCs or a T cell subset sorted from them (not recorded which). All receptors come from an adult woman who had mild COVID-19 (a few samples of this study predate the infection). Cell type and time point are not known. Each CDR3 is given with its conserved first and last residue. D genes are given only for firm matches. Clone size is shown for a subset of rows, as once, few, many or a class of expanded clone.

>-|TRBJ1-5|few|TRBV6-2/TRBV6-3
CASSYYSQPQHF
TGTGCCAGCAGTTATTACAGTCAGCCCCAGCATTTT
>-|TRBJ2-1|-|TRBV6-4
CASSDSRGGDYNEQFF
TGTGCCAGCAGTGACTCGAGGGGGGGTGATTACAATGAGCAGTTCTTC
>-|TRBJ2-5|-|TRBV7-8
CASSLELRAQYF
TGTGCCAGCAGCTTAGAACTTCGGGCCCAGTACTTC
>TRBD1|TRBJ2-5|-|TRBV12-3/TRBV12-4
CASSPTGQGWKETQYF
TGTGCCAGCAGCCCTACGGGACAGGGGTGGAAAGAGACCCAGTACTTC
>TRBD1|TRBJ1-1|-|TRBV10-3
CAISVRGGTEAFF
TGTGCCATCAGTGTCAGGGGGGGCACTGAAGCTTTCTTT
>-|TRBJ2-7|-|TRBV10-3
CAIGELYEQYF
TGTGCCATCGGGGAACTCTACGAGCAGTACTTC
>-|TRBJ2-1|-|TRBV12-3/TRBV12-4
CASTSPGGAYNEQFF
TGTGCCAGCACTTCCCCCGGGGGAGCCTACAATGAGCAGTTCTTC
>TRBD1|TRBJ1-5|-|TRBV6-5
CASSRTGRNQPQHF
TGTGCCAGCAGCCGGACAGGGCGCAATCAGCCCCAGCATTTT
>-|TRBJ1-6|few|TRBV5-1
CASNNPDGRNSPLHF
TGCGCCAGCAACAACCCAGACGGGCGTAATTCACCCCTCCACTTT
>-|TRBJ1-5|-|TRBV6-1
CASSEGFTAQHF
TGTGCCAGCAGTGAAGGATTCACGGCCCAGCATTTT
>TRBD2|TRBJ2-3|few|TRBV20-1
CSARTSGGADTQYF
TGCAGTGCCAGGACTAGCGGGGGGGCAGATACGCAGTATTTT
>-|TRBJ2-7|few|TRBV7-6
CASSLEARSYEQYF
TGTGCCAGCAGCTTAGAGGCCAGATCCTACGAGCAGTACTTC
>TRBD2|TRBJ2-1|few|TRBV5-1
CASSPGLAGGGDEQFF
TGCGCCAGCAGCCCGGGACTAGCGGGGGGTGGGGATGAGCAGTTCTTC
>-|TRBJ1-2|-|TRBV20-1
CSARSISTF
TGCAGTGCTCGGAGTATCTCCACCTTC
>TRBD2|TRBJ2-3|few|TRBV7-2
CASSRNSGESTDTQYF
TGTGCCAGCAGTCGTAATAGCGGGGAGAGCACAGATACGCAGTATTTT
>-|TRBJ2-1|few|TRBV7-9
CASNPGVRDNEQFF
TGTGCCAGCAACCCTGGGGTGCGGGACAATGAGCAGTTCTTC
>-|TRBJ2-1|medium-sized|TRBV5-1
CASSRGADYNEQFF
TGCGCCAGCAGCCGTGGGGCAGACTACAATGAGCAGTTCTTC
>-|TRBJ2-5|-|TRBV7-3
CASSFSRGHGETQYF
TGTGCCAGCAGCTTCTCACGAGGGCATGGGGAGACCCAGTACTTC
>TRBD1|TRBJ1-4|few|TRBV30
CAWRPGQDEKLFF
TGTGCCTGGAGACCGGGACAGGATGAAAAACTGTTTTTT
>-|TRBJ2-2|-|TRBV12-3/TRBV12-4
CASNGGTGELFF
TGTGCCAGCAATGGTGGGACCGGGGAGCTGTTTTTT
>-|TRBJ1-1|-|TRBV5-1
CASSVFDPLVTGSLFGTEAFF
TGCGCCAGCAGCGTCTTCGACCCGCTGGTTACAGGGAGCTTGTTTGGAACTGAAGCTTTCTTT
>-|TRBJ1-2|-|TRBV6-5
CASSYDNTRGYGYTF
TGTGCCAGCAGTTACGATAACACACGGGGCTATGGCTACACCTTC
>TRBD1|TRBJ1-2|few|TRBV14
CASISQNRGYGYTF
TGTGCCAGCATAAGCCAAAACAGGGGCTATGGCTACACCTTC
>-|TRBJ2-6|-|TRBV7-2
CASSTPGSAGANVLTF
TGTGCCAGCAGCACCCCAGGGAGCGCTGGGGCCAACGTCCTGACTTTC
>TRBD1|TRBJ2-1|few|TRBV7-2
CASSLVRGHGEQFF
TGTGCCAGCAGCTTAGTGAGGGGGCACGGTGAGCAGTTCTTC
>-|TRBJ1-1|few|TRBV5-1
CASSGATVGNTEAFF
TGCGCCAGCAGCGGGGCCACAGTGGGAAACACTGAAGCTTTCTTT
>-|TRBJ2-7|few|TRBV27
CASSLSTAYEQYF
TGTGCCAGCAGTTTATCGACGGCCTACGAGCAGTACTTC
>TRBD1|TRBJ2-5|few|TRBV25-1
CASSEAYRGQETQYF
TGTGCCAGCAGTGAAGCTTACAGGGGGCAGGAGACCCAGTACTTC
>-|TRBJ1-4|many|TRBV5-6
CASSLVGEKLFF
TGTGCCAGCAGCTTGGTTGGTGAAAAACTGTTTTTT
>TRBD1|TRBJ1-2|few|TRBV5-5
CASSPWDSYGYTF
TGTGCCAGCAGCCCATGGGACAGCTATGGCTACACCTTC
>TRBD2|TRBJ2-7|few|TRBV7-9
CASSLVTASGEQYF
TGTGCCAGCAGCTTAGTCACGGCTAGCGGAGAGCAGTACTTC
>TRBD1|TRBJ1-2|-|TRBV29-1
CSASEGGQGNGYTF
TGCAGCGCTTCCGAGGGGGGACAGGGAAATGGCTACACCTTC
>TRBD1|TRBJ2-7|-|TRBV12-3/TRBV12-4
CASNGQGAIYEQYF
TGTGCCAGCAACGGACAGGGGGCGATTTACGAGCAGTACTTC
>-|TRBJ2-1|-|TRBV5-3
CARSRREDRRLSYNEQFF
TGTGCCAGAAGCCGACGAGAAGACAGGCGCTTATCCTACAATGAGCAGTTCTTC
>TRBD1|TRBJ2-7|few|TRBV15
CATSRDGTGNEQYF
TGTGCCACCAGCAGAGACGGGACAGGGAACGAGCAGTACTTC
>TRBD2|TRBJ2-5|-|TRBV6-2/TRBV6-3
CASSSDGTSGSETQYF
TGTGCCAGCAGCTCCGATGGGACTAGCGGGAGTGAGACCCAGTACTTC
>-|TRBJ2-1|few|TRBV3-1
CASSPHPGGVNEQFF
TGTGCCAGCAGCCCCCACCCAGGGGGGGTTAATGAGCAGTTCTTC
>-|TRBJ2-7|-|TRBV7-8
CASIRDRSSYEQYF
TGTGCCAGCATCCGGGACCGCAGCTCCTACGAGCAGTACTTC
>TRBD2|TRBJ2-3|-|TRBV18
CASSPPLLSGSDTQYF
TGTGCCAGCTCACCACCTCTTTTGAGCGGGAGTGATACGCAGTATTTT
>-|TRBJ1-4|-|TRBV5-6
CARSLAQGNEKLFF
TGTGCCAGAAGCTTGGCTCAGGGAAATGAAAAACTGTTTTTT
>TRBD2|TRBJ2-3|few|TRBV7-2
CASSFSSGSMSDTQYF
TGTGCCAGCAGCTTCTCTAGCGGGAGTATGTCAGATACGCAGTATTTT
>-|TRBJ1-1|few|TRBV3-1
CASSQAGSTNTEAFF
TGTGCCAGCAGCCAAGCGGGCTCCACGAACACTGAAGCTTTCTTT
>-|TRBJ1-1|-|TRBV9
CASRPPPYGAFF
TGTGCCAGCAGGCCCCCACCTTATGGAGCTTTCTTT
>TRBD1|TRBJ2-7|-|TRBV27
CASSLHRGYEQYF
TGTGCCAGCAGTTTACACAGGGGTTACGAGCAGTACTTC
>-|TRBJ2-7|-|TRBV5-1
CASSLAPGYEQYF
TGCGCCAGCAGCTTGGCCCCCGGGTACGAGCAGTACTTC